This entry concerns a single T cell receptor beta chain. What it recognizes is unknown. This sample is drawn from a study of T-cell reconstitution after alpha-beta-depleted transplantation in children. Whole-study results and caveats: The main origin of T-cell counts and diversity one year after transplant was newly produced T cells. The study reportedly traced alpha-beta T cells about two months after transplant to several hundred expanded graft clones. The origin of high day-60 TCRbeta diversity in some patients lay in surviving recipient T cells and thymic progenitors.

Preparing the TCRbeta library involved the use of unique molecular identifiers. TCRdb ran MiXCR on the PCR reads and lists one entry per CDR3 protein. Of more than 300,000 distinct CDR3 sequences listed, around 15% are singletons. The receptor comes from a male patient between 2 and 10 years old who had a stem cell transplant for acute lymphoblastic leukemia, so the T cells may come from the graft donor. This sample comprised PBMCs, mostly from graft donor cells, obtained 360 days after TCRalphabeta/CD19-depleted stem cell transplant.

The CDR3 is CASSSDRGQVTGELFF. The CDR3 nucleotides read TGTGCCAGCAGTTCCGACAGGGGGCAGGTGACCGGGGAGCTGTTTTTT. The chain joins TRBV12-3 or TRBV12-4 to TRBJ2-2; 10 bases line up with TRBD1. V was clipped by 4 bases and J by 5 bases; unmatched bases: 7. CDR3 size: 16 residues.